This is a list of T cell receptor beta chains from one sample in a study of blood T cell repertoires in COVID-19. TCRdb keeps only in-frame clones here, not all; method: immunoSEQ multiplex PCR. Of 200,000 to 250,000 clones in the sample, more than 85% were seen once. The sample was peripheral blood. Source of these receptors: a man aged 55 to 70 with COVID-19, enrolled during active disease. The CDR3 runs from the conserved cysteine through the conserved F or W. The order of the fields is clone size, J gene, V gene, CDR3 protein. Clone size is shown for a subset of rows, as once, few, many or a class of expanded clone.

clone_size: NA; j_call: TRBJ1-3; v_call: TRBV6-5; cdr3_aa: CASGQGATGNTIYF
clone_size: NA; j_call: TRBJ2-1; v_call: TRBV7-2; cdr3_aa: CASSLAVGGTGGNEQFF
clone_size: NA; j_call: TRBJ2-3; v_call: TRBV6-5; cdr3_aa: CASSPPSADTQYF
clone_size: NA; j_call: TRBJ2-2; v_call: TRBV3-1/TRBV3-2; cdr3_aa: CASRNTGELFF
clone_size: NA; j_call: TRBJ1-1; v_call: TRBV4-3; cdr3_aa: CASSHEGANTEAFF
clone_size: NA; j_call: TRBJ2-4; v_call: TRBV5-1; cdr3_aa: CASSLELATKNIQYF
clone_size: once; j_call: TRBJ1-1; v_call: TRBV29-1; cdr3_aa: CSTAGALKTEAFF
clone_size: NA; j_call: TRBJ1-1; v_call: TRBV2; cdr3_aa: CASMQGNTEAFF
clone_size: once; j_call: TRBJ2-1; v_call: TRBV5-1; cdr3_aa: CASSLEVGAATYNEQFF
clone_size: NA; j_call: TRBJ2-7; v_call: TRBV4-3; cdr3_aa: CASSPSGTSGYEQYF
clone_size: NA; j_call: TRBJ1-4; v_call: TRBV18; cdr3_aa: CASSLDRSGLFF
clone_size: NA; j_call: TRBJ2-1; v_call: TRBV12-1; cdr3_aa: CASSFANNSGQLSYNEQFF
clone_size: NA; j_call: TRBJ1-5; v_call: TRBV18; cdr3_aa: CASSLSGINSNQPQHF
clone_size: NA; j_call: TRBJ2-5; v_call: TRBV5-5; cdr3_aa: CASSIGLAGQETQYF
clone_size: NA; j_call: TRBJ1-5; v_call: TRBV23-1; cdr3_aa: CASQRVGRSNQPQHF
clone_size: NA; j_call: TRBJ2-1; v_call: TRBV19; cdr3_aa: CASSGQGLAGGPNEQFF
clone_size: NA; j_call: TRBJ1-5; v_call: TRBV30; cdr3_aa: CAWSAVNQPQHF
clone_size: NA; j_call: TRBJ2-4; v_call: TRBV28; cdr3_aa: CASSLRGAGLAKNIQYF
clone_size: NA; j_call: TRBJ1-3; v_call: TRBV11-2; cdr3_aa: CASSLKSQGWDTIYF
clone_size: NA; j_call: TRBJ1-4; v_call: TRBV7-8; cdr3_aa: CASSLDRPTNEKLFF
clone_size: NA; j_call: TRBJ1-1; v_call: TRBV7-9; cdr3_aa: CASSPLPQAEAFF
clone_size: NA; j_call: TRBJ2-1; v_call: TRBV27; cdr3_aa: CASSFLLAGAGSYNEQFF
clone_size: NA; j_call: TRBJ2-1; v_call: TRBV9; cdr3_aa: CASSVAGGSYNEQFF
clone_size: NA; j_call: TRBJ2-5; v_call: TRBV10-1; cdr3_aa: CASSDRIAGPKETQYF
clone_size: once; j_call: TRBJ1-1; v_call: TRBV6-5; cdr3_aa: CASSRTGRGTEAFF
clone_size: NA; j_call: TRBJ2-7; v_call: TRBV27; cdr3_aa: CASSLTGESRYEQYF
clone_size: NA; j_call: TRBJ2-1; v_call: TRBV6-5; cdr3_aa: CASSYSLAGYYNEQFF
clone_size: NA; j_call: TRBJ1-2; v_call: TRBV28; cdr3_aa: CASGPFIRGQGYGYTF
clone_size: NA; j_call: TRBJ2-7; v_call: TRBV18; cdr3_aa: CASSPPNSETERIYEQYF
clone_size: NA; j_call: TRBJ2-3; v_call: TRBV9; cdr3_aa: CASSPRALADTQYF
clone_size: NA; j_call: TRBJ1-1; v_call: TRBV7-9; cdr3_aa: CASSPLTGDTEAFF
clone_size: few; j_call: TRBJ1-1; v_call: TRBV27; cdr3_aa: CASSFGEGYTEAFF
clone_size: NA; j_call: TRBJ1-5; v_call: TRBV6-2/TRBV6-3; cdr3_aa: CASSSGTGGYQPQHF
clone_size: NA; j_call: TRBJ2-3; v_call: TRBV10-3; cdr3_aa: CAISGSGGSDTQYF
clone_size: NA; j_call: TRBJ2-2; v_call: TRBV4-1; cdr3_aa: CASSLAGNTGELFF
clone_size: NA; j_call: TRBJ2-1; v_call: TRBV27; cdr3_aa: CASSLDLAGAIPQFF
clone_size: NA; j_call: TRBJ2-2; v_call: TRBV10-2; cdr3_aa: CASKNSGGSLNTGELFF
clone_size: NA; j_call: TRBJ2-4; v_call: TRBV5-6; cdr3_aa: CASSPTGFAKNIQYF
clone_size: NA; j_call: TRBJ2-5; v_call: TRBV5-1; cdr3_aa: CASSPGLAVTQETQYF
clone_size: NA; j_call: TRBJ2-7; v_call: TRBV30; cdr3_aa: CAWSGIEGAKGQYF
clone_size: NA; j_call: TRBJ1-6; v_call: TRBV18; cdr3_aa: CASSLGGRNSPLHF